This T cell receptor beta chain was sequenced in a study of T cells after somatic rescue of genetic block. This CDR3 is 14 amino acids long. V was clipped by 1 base and J by 2 bases, with 9 bases between them. Germline V gene data show CDR1 as KGHSH and CDR2 as LQKENI. Repertoires were generated with immunoSEQ multiplex PCR, while TCRdb's copy carries only in-frame clones and drops some. The table lists 70,000 to 85,000 clones, around 90% of them singletons. The source of this sequence is a man aged 30-40 years. The chain uses TRBV18 and TRBJ2-7, with no clear D. The sample taken for sequencing was peripheral blood mononuclear cells (PBMCs). For the CDR3, the DNA is TGTGCCAGCTCACCACAAACTGGGACCTACGAGCAGTACTTC. Amino acids: CASSPQTGTYEQYF.